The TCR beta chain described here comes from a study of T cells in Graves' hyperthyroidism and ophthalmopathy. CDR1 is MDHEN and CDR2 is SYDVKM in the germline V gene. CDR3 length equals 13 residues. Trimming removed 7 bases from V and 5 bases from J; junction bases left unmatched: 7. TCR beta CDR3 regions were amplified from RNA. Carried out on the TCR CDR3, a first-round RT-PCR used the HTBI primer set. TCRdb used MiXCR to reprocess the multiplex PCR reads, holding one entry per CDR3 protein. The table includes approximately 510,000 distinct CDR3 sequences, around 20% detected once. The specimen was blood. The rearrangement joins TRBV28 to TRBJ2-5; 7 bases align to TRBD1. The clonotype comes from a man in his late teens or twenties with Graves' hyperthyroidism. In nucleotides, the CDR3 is TGTGCCAGCAAAGACGACAGGGAGGAGACCCAGTACTTC. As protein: CASKDDREETQYF.